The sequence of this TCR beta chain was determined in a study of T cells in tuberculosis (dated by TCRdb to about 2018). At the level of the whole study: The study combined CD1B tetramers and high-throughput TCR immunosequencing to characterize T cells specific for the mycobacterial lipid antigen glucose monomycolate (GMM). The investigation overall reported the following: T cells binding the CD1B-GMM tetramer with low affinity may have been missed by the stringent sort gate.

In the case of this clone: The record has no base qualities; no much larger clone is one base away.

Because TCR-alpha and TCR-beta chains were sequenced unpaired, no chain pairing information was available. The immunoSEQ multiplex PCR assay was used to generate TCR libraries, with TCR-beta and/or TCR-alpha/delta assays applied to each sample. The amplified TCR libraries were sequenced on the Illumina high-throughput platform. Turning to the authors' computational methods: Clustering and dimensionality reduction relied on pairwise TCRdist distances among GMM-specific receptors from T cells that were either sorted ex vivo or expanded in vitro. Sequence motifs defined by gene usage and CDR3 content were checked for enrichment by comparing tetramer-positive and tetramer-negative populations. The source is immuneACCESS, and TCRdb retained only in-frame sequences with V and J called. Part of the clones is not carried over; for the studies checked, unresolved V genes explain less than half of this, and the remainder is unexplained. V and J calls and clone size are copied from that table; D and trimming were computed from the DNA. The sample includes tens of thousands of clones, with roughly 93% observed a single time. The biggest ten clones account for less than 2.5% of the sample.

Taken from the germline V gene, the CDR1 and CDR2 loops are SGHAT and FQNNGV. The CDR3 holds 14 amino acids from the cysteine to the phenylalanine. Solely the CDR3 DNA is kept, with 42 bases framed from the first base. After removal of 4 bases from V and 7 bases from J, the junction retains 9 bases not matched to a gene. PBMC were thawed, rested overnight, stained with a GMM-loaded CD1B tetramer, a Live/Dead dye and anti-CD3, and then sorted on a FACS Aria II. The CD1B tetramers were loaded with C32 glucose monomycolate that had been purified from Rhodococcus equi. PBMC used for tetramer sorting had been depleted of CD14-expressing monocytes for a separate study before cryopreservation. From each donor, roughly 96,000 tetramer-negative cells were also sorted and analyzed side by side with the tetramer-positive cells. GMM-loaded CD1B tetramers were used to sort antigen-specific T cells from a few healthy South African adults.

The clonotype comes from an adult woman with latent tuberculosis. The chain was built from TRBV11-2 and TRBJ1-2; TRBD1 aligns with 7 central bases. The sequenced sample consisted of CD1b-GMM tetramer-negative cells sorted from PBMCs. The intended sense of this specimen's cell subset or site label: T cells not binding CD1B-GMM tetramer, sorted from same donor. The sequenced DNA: TGTGCCAGCAGCTCAAACAGGGGCAAGGCTGGCTACACCTTC. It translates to CASSSNRGKAGYTF.